This T cell receptor beta chain was observed in a study of T cell repertoires in cytomegalovirus infection. The overall study: Public TCR beta signatures were indicative of both CMV infection and a matching HLA type. Study findings and constraints: HLA-C-restricted, CMV-specific TCR beta clonotypes were dominant ex vivo. Cumulative public TCR beta family frequency identified carriers of CMV plus the relevant HLA.

Each CDR3 protein gets one entry after TCRdb re-called the reads with MiXCR. The table has roughly 60,000 distinct CDR3 sequences, more than 25% seen once; the top ten hold roughly two thirds. The CDR3 extends over 17 amino acids. V lost 0 bases, J lost 5 bases, and 17 bases lay in between. Germline CDR1 DFQATT, CDR2 SNEGSKA (reference sequence). Comments on this clonotype: The antigen remains undetermined.

The TCR originated in a human donor in good health (CMV status not recorded). Some clones in this sample may be carry-over from other donors' samples. Sequenced sample: PBMCs, sequenced either directly or after in vitro stimulation (not recorded which). The genes are TRBV20-1 and TRBJ1-6; possible D gene TRBD1, 5 bases. This chain's CDR3 is CSARDSTRGWNNSPLHF. Here the CDR3 DNA reads TGCAGTGCTAGAGATTCGACGAGGGGTTGGAATAATTCACCCCTCCACTTT.